The rows below give T cell receptor beta chains drawn from one sample of a study of blood T cell repertoires in COVID-19. Method: immunoSEQ multiplex PCR; TCRdb's copy keeps in-frame clones and lacks some. The sample lists roughly 66,000 clones; 91% were seen once. The source material was peripheral blood. The receptor source for this set is a human donor with active COVID-19. The donor label of this sample is uncertain. Each CDR3 is given with its conserved first and last residue. A D gene is named only where the DNA matches it firmly. For some rows the clone size is stated as once, few or many, or as a class when expanded; others skip it.

abundance,j_gene,v_gene,d_gene,CDR3nt,CDR3aa
few,TRBJ1-1,TRBV29-1,TRBD1,TGCAGCGTTGCACAGGGGAAGGCCACTGAAGCTTTCTTT,CSVAQGKATEAFF
NA,TRBJ1-4,TRBV5-1,NA,TGCGCCAGCAGCGGACGGCTAGGGGCTCCCGGGGAAAAACTGTTTTTT,CASSGRLGAPGEKLFF
NA,TRBJ2-2,TRBV4-2,NA,TGTGCCAGCAGCAGCCCGGGGACGAACACCGGGGAGCTGTTTTTT,CASSSPGTNTGELFF
NA,TRBJ2-7,TRBV3-1/TRBV3-2,TRBD2,TGTGCCAGCAGCCAAGTCCCGGGACTAGCGGGCTCCTACGAGCAGTACTTC,CASSQVPGLAGSYEQYF
NA,TRBJ2-7,TRBV14,NA,TGTGCCAGCAGTCGACACCAGAGCTCCTACGAGCAGTACTTC,CASSRHQSSYEQYF
few,TRBJ1-5,TRBV7-9,NA,TGTGCCAGCAGCTTTTTAATCTCAGGGATAGAACAGCCCCAGCATTTT,CASSFLISGIEQPQHF
NA,TRBJ1-1,TRBV30,NA,TGTGCCTGGAGGGTCGCCGAGGACACTGAAGCTTTCTTT,CAWRVAEDTEAFF
NA,TRBJ1-1,TRBV28,NA,TGTGCCAGCAGTTTAGCGGGGGATTGGACTGAAGCTTTCTTT,CASSLAGDWTEAFF
NA,TRBJ1-2,TRBV28,TRBD1,TGTGCCAGCAGTACCCCCGGGACAGGCCCCGGCTACACCTTC,CASSTPGTGPGYTF
NA,TRBJ2-2,TRBV6-5,TRBD2,TGTGCCAGCAGTTTAGCGGGAGTATCGACCGGGGAGCTGTTTTTT,CASSLAGVSTGELFF
NA,TRBJ1-5,TRBV2,NA,TGTGCCAGCATCGAAGGGCGGACAGACAATCAGCCCCAGCATTTT,CASIEGRTDNQPQHF
NA,TRBJ2-3,TRBV18,TRBD1,TGTGCCAGCTCATCGCTAGACAGGGGTCTAACAGATACGCAGTATTTT,CASSSLDRGLTDTQYF
NA,TRBJ1-1,TRBV28,NA,TGTGCCAGCAGTTTGCGGACTGAAGCTTTCTTT,CASSLRTEAFF
NA,TRBJ1-2,TRBV28,NA,TGTGCCAGCTACCCGACTCTCGGGGGGGACTATGGCTACACCTTC,CASYPTLGGDYGYTF
NA,TRBJ2-1,TRBV4-3,TRBD1,TGCGCCAGCAGCCAAGAAGGACAGGGGAATACCTACAATGAGCAGTTCTTC,CASSQEGQGNTYNEQFF
NA,TRBJ1-5,TRBV28,TRBD1,TGTGCCAGCAGTCCCGGGACAGGGGTCCAGCCCCAGCATTTT,CASSPGTGVQPQHF
once,TRBJ2-1,TRBV24-1,TRBD2,TGTGCCACCAGTGATTTGCAGACTAGCGGGAGGCTTCACTACAATGAGCAGTTCTTC,CATSDLQTSGRLHYNEQFF
once,TRBJ1-1,TRBV7-2,NA,TGTGCCAGCAGCTCACAGGGTTCGAACACTGAAGCTTTCTTT,CASSSQGSNTEAFF
NA,TRBJ1-1,TRBV11-2,NA,TGTGCCAGCAGCTTCGGTGTCGTCACTGAAGCTTTCTTT,CASSFGVVTEAFF
NA,TRBJ2-1,TRBV4-1,NA,TGCGCCAGCAGCCAAGATCAGTGGGAGAAGCAGTTCTTC,CASSQDQWEKQFF
NA,TRBJ2-1,TRBV6-4,TRBD2,TGTGCCAGCAGCCTACTAGCGGGAAGGGGTGATGAGCAGTTCTTC,CASSLLAGRGDEQFF